This TCR beta chain was recorded in a study of cytomegalovirus exposure and HLA in healthy donors. Repertoires were generated with immunoSEQ multiplex PCR, while TCRdb's copy carries only in-frame clones and drops some. This sample has 300,000 to 400,000 clones, with 88% found just once. There are 13 residues in the CDR3. CDR1 is SGHRS and CDR2 is YFSETQ in the germline V gene. With 0 bases removed from V and 8 bases from J, the gap between germline ends came to 8 bases. Points on this clone: Its antigen is still unknown.

Findings and caveats of the study: High specificity and sensitivity for cytomegalovirus status were reported for the classifier. Within the approximately 130 validation repertoires, first-cohort TCR clusters tended to co-occur, according to a later analysis. The authors confirmed in vitro that three CMV-associated chains were specific for CMV antigens.

The material sequenced was PBMCs. The clonotype originates from a man younger than 40 in good health and CMV-seronegative. J is TRBJ1-4 and V is TRBV5-1; no definite D call. The CDR3: CASSLAFQEKLFF. The CDR3 DNA reads as TGCGCCAGCAGCTTGGCGTTCCAGGAAAAACTGTTTTTT.